A single sample is the source of the 32 T cell receptor beta chains below, sequenced in a study of T-cell memory formation after mild COVID-19. TCRdb processed the 5' RACE reads anew with MiXCR; each CDR3 protein has one entry. The top ten hold about 12% of the sample, which has 500,000 to 600,000 distinct CDR3 sequences, about 20% seen once. Source material: PBMCs or a T cell subset sorted from them (not recorded which). Receptors were obtained from an adult woman who had mild COVID-19 (a few samples of this study predate the infection). Cell type and time point are not known.

This clonotype has more than one count but fewer than ten. This rearrangement joins TRBV6-1 to TRBJ1-6; no reliable D call. This CDR3 comprises 14 residues. V shed 1 base and J shed 4 bases, with 5 bases lying between them. Germline V gives CDR1 MNHNS, CDR2 SASEGT. The CDR3 region has the DNA TGTGCCAGCAGTGAAGTGGGATATAATTCACCCCTCCACTTT. Translating it yields CASSEVGYNSPLHF.

This clonotype showed up just a few times. The chain links TRBV3-1 to TRBJ2-3; possibly TRBD2 for D (6 bases). This CDR3 comprises 16 residues. Deletions cut 0 bases from V and 3 bases from J, with 13 bases between. Germline CDR1 reads LGHDT; CDR2 reads YNNKEL (reference sequence). The CDR3 region has the DNA TGTGCCAGCAGCCAAGACTGGGGGGATAGAACAGATACGCAGTATTTT. This translates into CASSQDWGDRTDTQYF.

With respect to this clonotype: At one of its ends the junction is not consistent with the germline gene, which may arise from a read error. The chain uses TRBV6-5 and TRBJ2-5; D is unclear. CDR1 and CDR2 from the germline V gene are MNHEY and SVGAGI. The CDR3 is made up of 11 amino acids. CDR3 amino acids: CASSYHETQYF. The CDR3 nucleotides read TGTGCCAGCAGTTACCACGAGACCCAGTACTTC.

This chain joins TRBV4-2 and TRBJ2-3, with 7 bases that match TRBD2. The CDR3 contains 17 residues. Trimming cost V 0 bases and J 3 bases; bases outside gene matches: 9. From germline, CDR1 is LGHNA and CDR2 YNFKEQ. CDR3 sequence: CASSQEIPSGQTDTQYF. The CDR3 coding sequence is TGTGCCAGCAGCCAAGAGATCCCTAGCGGTCAAACAGATACGCAGTATTTT.

V gene TRBV20-1 combines with J gene TRBJ2-1, with D possibly matching TRBD2 (6 bases). The CDR3 consists of 14 residues. The germline gives CDR1 DFQATT, CDR2 SNEGSKA (reference sequence). V dropped 5 bases and J dropped 5 bases, with 16 bases sitting between them. CDR3 nucleotides: TGCAGTGCTGGTCTAGCGAATCGGGACAATGAGCAGTTCTTC. Residues: CSAGLANRDNEQFF.

This clonotype was seen more than once but under ten times. The chain links TRBV5-4 to TRBJ2-1; D is uncertain. The CDR3 loop spans 12 amino acids. Germline CDR1 SGHNT, CDR2 YYREEE (reference sequence). V lost 1 base, J lost 7 bases, and 6 bases lay in between. Here the CDR3 reads CASSLPTNEQFF. DNA for the CDR3: TGTGCCAGCAGCTTGCCCACAAATGAGCAGTTCTTC.

This clonotype was recorded a few times. This chain uses TRBV4-3 with TRBJ2-7, with D uncertain. V lost 1 base, J lost 6 bases, and 16 bases lay in between. The length of the CDR3 is 15 residues. The germline V gene has CDR1 LGHNA and CDR2 YSLEER. The CDR3, as DNA: TGCGCCAGCAGCCAAGTGCTATACCGCGGAGCCGAGCAGTACTTC. This codes for CASSQVLYRGAEQYF.

On this clonotype: A much larger clone lies one base from this, so it may be a read error. The chain uses TRBV5-6 and TRBJ2-2, with D possibly matching TRBD1 (6 bases). Germline V lookup: CDR1 SGHDT, CDR2 YYEEEE. The CDR3 length is 16 residues. Written as DNA, the CDR3 is TGTGCCATCAGCTTTAGGGGGACGGGGTACACCGGGGAGCTGTTTTTT. Protein sequence: CAISFRGTGYTGELFF.

This chain connects TRBV7-2 to TRBJ2-1, with a weak D call TRBD2 (6 bases). The CDR3 loop spans 11 amino acids. V dropped 0 bases and J dropped 12 bases, with 6 bases sitting between them. CDR1 SGHTA and CDR2 FQGNSA come from the germline V gene. The chain's CDR3 is CASSLASGQFF. DNA for the CDR3: TGTGCCAGCAGCTTAGCTAGCGGGCAGTTCTTC.

This chain links TRBV15 with TRBJ2-1; TRBD2 aligns across 15 bases. Germline CDR1 and CDR2: LNHNV and YYDKDF (reference sequence). V lost 3 bases to trimming and J lost 3 bases; unmatched junction nucleotides: 12. This CDR3 region has 20 residues. The CDR3, as DNA: TGTGCCACCAGCAGCCGTACCGGGACTAGCGGGGGGCTCGGCTACAATGAGCAGTTCTTC. Translation: CATSSRTGTSGGLGYNEQFF.

This clonotype was detected only a few times. The CDR3 bases are TGTGCCAGCAGTGCCAGCAGGGGGACTGAAGCTTTCTTT. Its translation is CASSASRGTEAFF. V and J are TRBV12-3 or TRBV12-4 and TRBJ1-1; 7 bases fit TRBD1. The junction had 5 bases not matched to a gene; V was cut back by 5 bases and J by 5 bases. This CDR3 comprises 13 residues.

This clonotype was detected a few times. V is TRBV5-1 and J is TRBJ2-7; D gene uncertain. CDR3 length: 15 amino acids. CDR1 is SGHRS, CDR2 YFSETQ, per germline. V lost 1 base and J lost 2, with 13 bases in between. This CDR3 reads CASSLNPARTYEQYF. CDR3 nucleotide sequence: TGCGCCAGCAGCTTGAATCCAGCGCGCACCTACGAGCAGTACTTC.

The V call is TRBV4-1, the J call TRBJ2-7; TRBD2 might be the D (7 bases). The CDR3 is 15 amino acids. V was shortened by 7 bases and J by 5 bases, with 21 bases between the two germline ends. CDR1 is MGHRA and CDR2 is YSYEKL in the germline V gene. The CDR3, as DNA: TGCGCCAGCAACTTGGCAGCCCTAGGGGGGGACGAGCAGTACTTC. As protein: CASNLAALGGDEQYF.

The chain links TRBV3-1 to TRBJ2-3; no clear D. With 3 bases removed from V and 2 bases from J, the gap between germline ends came to 15 bases. Germline V gene lookup returns CDR1 LGHDT and CDR2 YNNKEL (reference sequence). The CDR3 has 16 residues. The CDR3 is CASSHRAPGLTDTQYF. The DNA of the CDR3 is TGTGCCAGCAGCCATAGGGCCCCCGGTCTCACAGATACGCAGTATTTT.

This clonotype has a count of ten or more. The CDR3 coding sequence is TGTGCCAGCAGCCACGGGTTGACAGGGAACTACGAGCAGTACTTC. This sequence encodes CASSHGLTGNYEQYF. V is TRBV6-2 or TRBV6-3 and J is TRBJ2-7; 7 nucleotides match TRBD1. Germline assignment: CDR1 MNHEY and CDR2 SVGEGT. Trimming took 6 bases from V and 3 from J; bases not matched to a gene: 11. This CDR3 spans 15 amino acids.

The chain combines TRBV7-3 with TRBJ2-1; D could derive from TRBD1 or TRBD2 (5 bases each). The CDR3 spans 16 residues. The germline V gene has CDR1 SGHTA and CDR2 FQGTGA. Trimming shortened V by 4 bases and J by 0 bases, and 13 bases separated the two germline ends. This chain's CDR3 is CASSWDRSNSYNEQFF. The CDR3 DNA reads TGTGCCAGCAGCTGGGACCGATCCAACTCCTACAATGAGCAGTTCTTC.

The V call is TRBV7-9, the J call TRBJ2-1; D possibly corresponds to TRBD2 (5 bases). Trimming stripped 7 bases from V and 0 bases from J, with 16 bases between. The CDR3 covers 16 residues. CDR1 and CDR2 from the germline V gene are SEHNR and FQNEAQ (reference sequence). The DNA of the CDR3 is TGTGCCAGCAATAGTGTTGGCGGAGGCTCCTACAATGAGCAGTTCTTC. This sequence encodes CASNSVGGGSYNEQFF.

Details on this clonotype: An end of the junction does not agree with germline; a read error may underlie this. The rearrangement joins TRBV20-1 to TRBJ2-4; 7 positions match TRBD1. Germline CDR1 and CDR2: DFQATT and SNEGSKA (reference sequence). CDR3 length: 17 amino acids. The CDR3 coding sequence is TGCAGTGCCAGAGAAGAGTGGGACAGTTCAATCAAAAACATTCAGTACTTC. Amino acids: CSAREEWDSSIKNIQYF.

This clonotype occurred a few times. The chain is built from TRBV7-9 and TRBJ2-1, with 8 positions matching TRBD2. The CDR3 extends over 14 amino acids. Germline V lookup: CDR1 SEHNR, CDR2 FQNEAQ (reference sequence). Unmatched junction bases numbered 3, after V lost 6 bases and J lost 2 bases. CDR3 nucleotide sequence: TGTGCCAGCAGGGAGCGGGAGACCTACAATGAGCAGTTCTTC. It yields the protein CASRERETYNEQFF.

The chain has TRBV6-4 and TRBJ2-5; weak D call: TRBD1 (5 bases). Germline V gene sequence: CDR1 MRHNA, CDR2 SNTAGT. V was cut by 0 bases and J by 7 bases, with 6 bases left in between. The CDR3 loop spans 12 amino acids. The CDR3 spells CASSDSQGTQYF. CDR3 in DNA: TGTGCCAGCAGTGACTCCCAGGGGACCCAGTACTTC.

The rearrangement links TRBV20-1 to TRBJ1-1; 8 bases are shared with TRBD1. Germline V gene lookup returns CDR1 DFQATT and CDR2 SNEGSKA (reference sequence). The ends lost 0 bases at V and 1 base at J; junction bases unmatched: 4. The CDR3 has 15 residues. CDR3 bases: TGCAGTGCTAGAGAGCACAGGGGGAGGAACACTGAAGCTTTCTTT. It specifies CSAREHRGRNTEAFF.

The genes are TRBV19 and TRBJ1-5; D remains ambiguous. Germline lookup yields CDR1 LNHDA and CDR2 SQIVND (reference sequence). CDR3 length: 13 residues. V lost 1 base and J lost 7, with 8 bases in between. The CDR3 DNA reads TGTGCCAGTAGTATAGTGGAGCGGCAGCCCCAGCATTTT. Translating gives CASSIVERQPQHF.

V is TRBV10-3 and J is TRBJ2-1; the match to TRBD2 covers 9 bases. V lost 6 bases to trimming and J lost 5 bases; unmatched junction nucleotides: 8. Per germline, CDR1 ENHRY and CDR2 SYGVKD. The CDR3 runs to 15 residues. In DNA, the CDR3 is TGTGCCATCAGAATCATAGCGGGAGCTAACAATGAGCAGTTCTTC. The encoded protein is CAIRIIAGANNEQFF.

The table lists this clonotype with a few counts. The chain couples TRBV20-1 to TRBJ2-1; D is uncertain. The CDR3 has 13 amino acids. The V end was cut by 1 base, the J end by 15 bases, with 19 bases between. CDR1 DFQATT and CDR2 SNEGSKA come from the germline V gene (reference sequence). CDR3 residues: CSARGHGVYLMFF. CDR3 sequence (DNA): TGCAGTGCTAGAGGTCATGGAGTCTATCTTATGTTCTTC.

The V gene is TRBV5-1, the J gene TRBJ1-1; D is uncertain. Germline CDR1 reads SGHRS; CDR2 reads YFSETQ. V lost 0 bases and J 5 bases, leaving 11 bases between the germline ends. CDR3 length: 14 residues. The CDR3 loop is CASSLGAVSTEAFF. The CDR3 nucleotides are TGCGCCAGCAGCTTGGGAGCGGTTTCGACTGAAGCTTTCTTT.

This clonotype was seen only a few times. Germline is not matched at one junction end, which may reflect a read error. The chain recombines TRBV12-3 or TRBV12-4 with TRBJ2-3; tentative D call: TRBD1 (6 bases). This CDR3 contains 15 residues. The CDR3 is CASSLALGAGDTQYF. The CDR3 DNA follows: TGTGCCAGCAGTCTAGCATTGGGGGCAGGGGATACGCAGTATTTT.

This clonotype occurred a few times. This chain links TRBV7-9 with TRBJ2-1; a weak D match, TRBD2 (6 bases). The CDR3 loop spans 14 amino acids. Germline CDR1 is SEHNR and CDR2 is FQNEAQ (reference sequence). Trimming left V 5 bases short and J 7 bases short, with 15 bases between. This chain's CDR3 is CASSRGTEGNEQFF. The CDR3 DNA sequence: TGTGCCAGCAGCCGCGGGACTGAAGGTAATGAGCAGTTCTTC.

This clonotype has just a few counts. The J gene is TRBJ2-2, the V gene TRBV5-6, with D perhaps matching TRBD1 or TRBD2 (5 bases each). From germline, CDR1 is SGHDT and CDR2 YYEEEE. V was trimmed by 0 bases and J by 1 base, leaving 7 bases between them. CDR3 length equals 15 residues. This CDR3 is CASSLGGVNTGELFF. The CDR3 coding sequence is TGTGCCAGCAGCTTGGGAGGGGTGAACACCGGGGAGCTGTTTTTT.

The J gene is TRBJ2-7, the V gene TRBV24-1; perhaps D is TRBD1 or TRBD2 (5 bases each). Between the trimmed V and J ends, which lost 3 bases and 2 bases, there was a span of 16 bases. The CDR3 sequence is 16 residues long. CDR1 KGHDR and CDR2 SFDVKD come from the germline V gene. The CDR3 reads CATSDPPLGTPYEQYF. DNA of the CDR3: TGTGCCACCAGTGATCCCCCCCTGGGGACCCCCTACGAGCAGTACTTC.

Ten or more counts support this clonotype. The chain couples TRBV20-1 to TRBJ2-3; TRBD2 matches 7 bases. Germline CDR1 is DFQATT and CDR2 is SNEGSKA (reference sequence). The length of the CDR3 is 17 residues. V dropped 0 bases and J dropped 0; count of bases not matched to a gene: 9. The CDR3 reads CSARDPTAGPSTDTQYF. The CDR3, as DNA: TGCAGTGCTAGAGACCCAACAGCGGGACCTAGCACAGATACGCAGTATTTT.

V and J are TRBV6-5 and TRBJ2-1, with 7 bases aligning to TRBD1. CDR1 and CDR2 from the germline V gene are MNHEY and SVGAGI. The CDR3 is 15 residues long. V shed 5 bases, J shed 5 bases, and the junction held 9 bases outside the gene matches. CDR3 sequence: CASSRLLTGDNEQFF. CDR3 DNA sequence: TGTGCCAGCAGTCGACTCCTAACAGGGGACAATGAGCAGTTCTTC.

This clonotype has at least ten counts. The genes are TRBV5-1 and TRBJ2-1, with 7 bases identical to TRBD1. The CDR3 has 15 residues. V trimming: 4 bases; J trimming: 8 bases; junction bases outside the gene matches: 12. Germline CDR1 reads SGHRS; CDR2 reads YFSETQ. The CDR3 spells CASSRSGQPPDEQFF. CDR3 nucleotide sequence: TGCGCCAGCAGCCGATCGGGACAGCCCCCCGATGAGCAGTTCTTC. The whole variable domain, remainder taken from reference TRBV5-1 and TRBJ2-1, is KAGVTQTPRYLIKTRGQQVTLSCSPISGHRSVSWYQQTPGQGLQFLFEYFSETQRNKGNFPGRFSGRQFSNSRSEMNVSTLELGDSALYLCASSRSGQPPDEQFFGPGTRLTVL.